These 14 T cell receptor beta chains were all obtained from the same sample, sequenced in a study of blood T cell repertoires in COVID-19. This table comes from immunoSEQ multiplex PCR, and its TCRdb copy is limited to in-frame clones, with some not included. The sample has around 30,000 clones, 75% to 80% seen once. What was sequenced was peripheral blood. These receptors were taken from a human donor in a cohort sampled during active COVID-19.

CDR3 sequence: CASLGWLTDDNYGYTF. The CDR3 DNA reads TGTGCCAGCCTGGGGTGGTTGACAGACGACAACTATGGCTACACCTTC. The J gene is TRBJ1-2, the V gene TRBV3-1 (or the pseudogene TRBV3-2); D perhaps matches TRBD1 (5 bases). Germline assignment: CDR1 LGHDT and CDR2 YNNKEL (reference sequence). This CDR3 is 16 amino acids long. V was cut by 8 bases and J by 2 bases, with 21 bases left in between.

This chain connects TRBV14 to TRBJ2-7; perhaps TRBD1 as D (6 bases). Germline CDR1 is SGHDN and CDR2 is FVKESK. The V end lost 6 bases, the J end lost 3 bases, and 18 bases lay between the germline ends. The CDR3 is made up of 15 amino acids. CDR3: CASRSNRDKNYEQYF. The CDR3 region has the DNA TGTGCCAGCAGGTCCAACCGGGACAAAAACTACGAGCAGTACTTC.

This clone was counted a few times. The V call is TRBV28, the J call TRBJ2-1, with TRBD2 matching over 10 bases. Germline CDR1 MDHEN, CDR2 SYDVKM. The CDR3 totals 22 residues. Germline trimming cut 3 bases from V and 0 bases from J; bases unmatched to any gene: 20. The chain's CDR3 is CASSFPRRGLAEGTFSYNEQFF. CDR3 bases: TGTGCCAGCAGTTTCCCTCGACGAGGACTAGCGGAGGGTACCTTCTCCTACAATGAGCAGTTCTTC. The full variable domain, its missing parts supplied by reference TRBV28 and TRBJ2-1, is DVKVTQSSRYLVKRTGEKVFLECVQDMDHENMFWYRQDPGLGLRLIYFSYDVKMKEKGDIPEGYSVSREKKERFSLILESASTNQTSMYLCASSFPRRGLAEGTFSYNEQFFGPGTRLTVL.

V gene TRBV24-1 combines with J gene TRBJ2-7; the D gene is possibly TRBD2 (5 bases). Trimming removed 6 bases at V and 1 base at J, with 9 bases between. Germline V gene data show CDR1 as KGHDR and CDR2 as SFDVKD. The CDR3 spans 13 residues. The DNA of the CDR3 is TGTGCCACCAGTCATAGCGAATCCTACGAGCAGTACTTC. Protein: CATSHSESYEQYF.

The chain links TRBV19 to TRBJ1-1, with TRBD1 matching 7 bases. V gave up 5 bases and J gave up 1 base; unmatched junction bases: 4. The CDR3 runs 14 residues. Germline CDR1 is LNHDA and CDR2 is SQIVND (reference sequence). The CDR3 DNA reads as TGTGCCAGTAGTTCGGACAGGCCGAACACTGAAGCTTTCTTT. Encoded protein: CASSSDRPNTEAFF.

V and J are TRBV4-1 and TRBJ2-3; 8 nucleotides line up with TRBD2. CDR3 length: 16 residues. Trimming took 4 bases from V and 6 from J; bases not matched to a gene: 12. Germline CDR1 is MGHRA and CDR2 is YSYEKL. CDR3: CASSPLRGGPRDTQYF. The CDR3 DNA sequence: TGCGCCAGCAGCCCCCTCCGCGGGGGGCCTCGGGATACGCAGTATTTT.

J is TRBJ1-6 and V is TRBV10-3; 9 bases map to TRBD1. The V segment lost 0 bases and the J segment 5 bases; nucleotides outside the gene matches: 2. The CDR3 is 16 amino acids. CDR1 is ENHRY and CDR2 is SYGVKD in the germline V gene. In DNA form, the CDR3 reads TGTGCCATCAGTGAGTCGGGACAGGGAAATAATTCACCCCTCCACTTT. Its protein product is CAISESGQGNNSPLHF.

The chain is built from TRBV20-1 and TRBJ1-4; D is uncertain. CDR3 length: 15 amino acids. V was trimmed by 3 bases and J by 11 bases, leaving 22 bases between them. CDR1 and CDR2 from the germline V gene are DFQATT and SNEGSKA (reference sequence). Here the CDR3 reads CSASPDAAGKFKLFF. The CDR3 DNA reads TGCAGTGCTAGTCCGGACGCCGCGGGGAAGTTCAAACTGTTTTTT.

This clone has only one observation. The V call is TRBV10-2, the J call TRBJ2-5, with TRBD2 identical over 7 bases. The germline V gene has CDR1 WSHSY and CDR2 SAAADI. With V trimmed by 0 bases and J by 5 bases, 6 bases remained unmatched. The CDR3 consists of 15 residues. CDR3 protein: CASSESRTRGETQYF. Written as DNA, the CDR3 is TGCGCCAGCAGTGAGTCACGGACTAGGGGCGAGACCCAGTACTTC.

The V call is TRBV22-1, the J call TRBJ1-5; the tabulated D call, TRBD1, remains unverified against the DNA. TRBV22-1 is a recognized pseudogene. The CDR3 sequence is 15 residues long. The CDR3 nucleotides are TGTCCTGGGAGCGGACAGGTCTATAGCAATCAGCCCCAGCATTTT. Protein sequence: CPGSGQVYSNQPQHF.

This chain uses TRBV25-1 with TRBJ1-1; D unresolved. V lost 7 bases and J 1 base, leaving 10 bases between the germline ends. This CDR3 contains 13 residues. Germline V gives CDR1 MGHDK, CDR2 SYGVNS. This CDR3 reads CASMGHRNTEAFF. CDR3 coding DNA: TGTGCCAGCATGGGCCATAGGAACACTGAAGCTTTCTTT.

V is TRBV3-1 (or the pseudogene TRBV3-2) and J is TRBJ2-1, with D possibly matching TRBD2 (5 bases). The CDR3 extends over 12 amino acids. The germline V gene has CDR1 LGHDT and CDR2 YNNKEL (reference sequence). V gave up 6 bases and J gave up 7 bases, with 10 bases separating them. The DNA of the CDR3 is TGTGCCAGCAGGCAGGACTCTAATGAGCAGTTCTTC. The encoded protein is CASRQDSNEQFF.

The rearrangement uses TRBV6-1 and TRBJ2-7; TRBD1 agrees at 7 bases. The CDR3 totals 16 residues. Germline values: CDR1 MNHNS, CDR2 SASEGT. With 1 base clipped from V and 0 bases from J, the junction kept 6 bases outside the gene matches. This CDR3 reads CASSEDWTGSSYEQYF. In nucleotides, the CDR3 is TGTGCCAGCAGTGAAGATTGGACAGGTAGCTCCTACGAGCAGTACTTC.

The rearrangement uses TRBV30 and TRBJ2-7; 7 bases fit TRBD2. The germline CDR1 and CDR2 sequences are GTSNPN and SVGIG (reference sequence). Trimming took 3 bases from V and 1 from J; bases not matched to a gene: 3. This CDR3 region has 13 residues. CDR3 sequence (DNA): TGTGCCTGGAGGGGGACTAATTCCTACGAGCAGTACTTC. Amino acids: CAWRGTNSYEQYF. Full variable domain (remainder filled in from reference TRBV30 and TRBJ2-7): SQTIHQWPATLVQPVGSPLSLECTVEGTSNPNLYWYRQAAGRGLQLLFYSVGIGQISSEVPQNLSASRPQDRQFILSSKKLLLSDSGFYLCAWRGTNSYEQYFGPGTRLTVT.